The text below deals with one T cell receptor (beta chain). This sample was taken from a study of shared clonotypes between healthy human individuals. Cells designated naive CD8 were CD45RO-negative and were positively selected for CCR7, with terminally differentiated effector memory CD45RA+ cells excluded. Germline loops: CDR1 SQVTM, CDR2 ANQGSEA. Trimming took off 4 bases at V and 0 bases at J, with 7 bases between the two ends. The CDR3 has 12 amino acids. TCRdb keeps only in-frame clones here, not all; method: immunoSEQ multiplex PCR. The table lists hundreds of thousands of clones, approximately 96% of them singletons.

Sequencing used naive CD8+ T cells sorted from blood. This receptor was identified in a woman aged 30 to 39 in good health. The V call is TRBV29-1, the J call TRBJ2-7; D not resolved. The CDR3 DNA follows: TGCAGCGTTGGGCTGGGCTCCTACGAGCAGTACTTC. Its translation: CSVGLGSYEQYF.